These 27 T cell receptor beta chains were sequenced from one sample in a study of cytomegalovirus exposure and HLA in healthy donors. Primers for the PCR totalled 60 Vbeta and 13 Jbeta. TCRdb keeps only in-frame clones here, not all; method: immunoSEQ multiplex PCR. Of roughly 150,000 clones listed, about 81% are singletons. Input material: PBMCs. The receptors were sampled from a woman aged 18 to 35 in good health and CMV-seronegative.

The rearrangement links TRBV11-3 to TRBJ1-5; TRBD1 might be the D (6 bases). Germline assignment: CDR1 SGHNT and CDR2 YENEEA. The length of the CDR3 is 17 residues. V was pared by 1 base and J by 7 bases, with 20 bases between. CDR3 protein: CASSLGGPARGGQPQHF. DNA for the CDR3: TGTGCCAGCAGCTTAGGAGGGCCGGCAAGGGGGGGGCAGCCCCAGCATTTT. Filled out from reference TRBV11-3 and TRBJ1-5, the complete variable domain reads EAGVVQSPRYKIIEKKQPVAFWCNPISGHNTLYWYLQNLGQGPELLIRYENEEAVDDSQLPKDRFSAERLKGVDSTLKIQPAELGDSAVYLCASSLGGPARGGQPQHFGDGTRLSIL.

The rearrangement joins TRBV28 to TRBJ1-2; 9 nucleotides align to TRBD1. The V and J ends lost 11 bases and 8 bases, in that order; junction bases with no gene match: 12. CDR1 and CDR2 (germline): MDHEN, SYDVKM. The CDR3 extends over 13 amino acids. The CDR3 loop is CAGRRSTGGGYTF. CDR3 in DNA: TGTGCCGGTCGGAGGTCTACAGGGGGCGGCTACACCTTC.

The chain employs TRBV5-4 and TRBJ2-5; TRBD1 matches at 8 bases. V lost 5 bases, J lost 5 bases, and 8 bases stayed unmatched. The germline gives CDR1 SGHNT, CDR2 YYREEE (reference sequence). The CDR3 runs to 14 residues. CDR3 DNA: TGTGCCAGCAGTCAGCAGGGGGCTGTTGAGACCCAGTACTTC. Its protein product is CASSQQGAVETQYF.

A remark on this clone: Its ends do not fully match the called genes, so a read error is possible. The chain links TRBV7-9 to TRBJ2-3; no firm D call. In germline, CDR1 is SEHNR, CDR2 FQNEAQ (reference sequence). The CDR3 is made up of 14 amino acids. CDR3 amino acids: CASGLARDTDTQYF. CDR3 coding DNA: TGTGCCAGCGGCTTAGCTAGAGACACAGATACGCAGTATTTT.

The sample holds a few counts of this clone. The chain employs TRBV5-1 and TRBJ2-7, with D possibly matching TRBD1 (5 bases). V was pared by 4 bases and J by 1 base, with 15 bases between. Germline loops: CDR1 SGHRS, CDR2 YFSETQ. This CDR3 region has 15 residues. DNA of the CDR3: TGCGCCAGCAGCCCCTGGGGCTCCCCGTCCTACGAGCAGTACTTC. The encoded protein is CASSPWGSPSYEQYF. The whole variable domain, filled in from reference TRBV5-1 and TRBJ2-7, reads KAGVTQTPRYLIKTRGQQVTLSCSPISGHRSVSWYQQTPGQGLQFLFEYFSETQRNKGNFPGRFSGRQFSNSRSEMNVSTLELGDSALYLCASSPWGSPSYEQYFGPGTRLTVT.

The V call is TRBV19, the J call TRBJ2-2, with 8 positions matching TRBD1. Germline V gene sequence: CDR1 LNHDA, CDR2 SQIVND (reference sequence). J lost 6 bases, V lost 9 bases, and 9 bases had no gene match. This CDR3 comprises 14 residues. CDR3 sequence reads: CASRTGKFPGELFF. In DNA, the CDR3 is TGTGCCAGCCGGACAGGGAAATTCCCCGGGGAGCTGTTTTTT.

This chain links TRBV7-3 with TRBJ2-1; D unclear. Trimming removed 4 bases at V and 6 bases at J, with 10 bases between. This CDR3 is 13 amino acids long. Germline loops: CDR1 SGHTA, CDR2 FQGTGA. The CDR3 sequence is CASSSGVGNEQFF. In DNA form, the CDR3 reads TGTGCCAGCAGCTCCGGAGTGGGCAATGAGCAGTTCTTC.

This chain uses TRBV4-1 with TRBJ1-1; weak D call: TRBD1 (5 bases). The CDR3 runs to 17 residues. The V end lost 2 bases, the J end lost 0 bases, and 16 bases lay between the germline ends. The germline V gene encodes CDR1 MGHRA and CDR2 YSYEKL. The CDR3 region has the DNA TGCGCCAGCAGCCAACAGATGTGGGACTACTTGAACACTGAAGCTTTCTTT. This sequence encodes CASSQQMWDYLNTEAFF.

The chain is built from TRBV5-4 and TRBJ2-4; 10 nucleotides match TRBD1. Germline CDR1 is SGHNT and CDR2 is YYREEE (reference sequence). The CDR3 has 19 amino acids. Trimming removed 7 bases from V and 0 bases from J; junction bases left unmatched: 16. CDR3 bases: TGTGCCAGCCCCACCGGGACAGGGGAAACTCCGATAGCCAAAAACATTCAGTACTTC. Its protein product is CASPTGTGETPIAKNIQYF. Full variable domain (remainder filled in from reference TRBV5-4 and TRBJ2-4): ETGVTQSPTHLIKTRGQQVTLRCSSQSGHNTVSWYQQALGQGPQFIFQYYREEENGRGNFPPRFSGLQFPNYSSELNVNALELDDSALYLCASPTGTGETPIAKNIQYFGAGTRLSVL.

V usage is TRBV5-1 and J usage is TRBJ2-5, with D uncertain. The length of the CDR3 is 13 residues. Germline CDR1 is SGHRS and CDR2 is YFSETQ. V was trimmed by 5 bases and J by 2 bases, leaving 10 bases between them. The CDR3 reads CASRHPTQETQYF. CDR3 sequence (DNA): TGCGCCAGCAGGCACCCGACACAAGAGACCCAGTACTTC.

The CDR3 region has the DNA TGTGCCAGCAGCGTAACAGGGAGTACGATAGAGACCCAGTACTTC. This translates into CASSVTGSTIETQYF. The V call is TRBV9, the J call TRBJ2-5; tentatively, D is TRBD1 (6 bases). The CDR3 consists of 15 residues. The germline V gene has CDR1 SGDLS and CDR2 YYNGEE. Trimming removed 1 base at V and 4 bases at J, with 14 bases between.

This chain joins TRBV2 and TRBJ1-1, with D maybe TRBD1 (6 bases). Looked up from germline, CDR1 is SNHLY and CDR2 is FYNNEI. Trimming left V 4 bases short and J 1 base short, with 10 bases between. The CDR3 loop spans 14 amino acids. The CDR3 spells CASSGQGQNTEAFF. CDR3 DNA: TGTGCCAGCAGTGGGCAGGGACAGAACACTGAAGCTTTCTTT.

J is TRBJ1-2 and V is TRBV18, with unresolved D. The V end was cut by 3 bases, the J end by 3 bases, with 11 bases between. The CDR3 runs to 14 residues. Germline values: CDR1 KGHSH, CDR2 LQKENI. The CDR3: CASSPRKTDYGYTF. The CDR3 coding sequence is TGTGCCAGCTCACCCCGTAAAACGGACTATGGCTACACCTTC.

The J gene is TRBJ2-5, the V gene TRBV5-4; 8 nucleotides line up with TRBD2. Unmatched junction bases numbered 3, after V lost 4 bases and J lost 4 bases. The CDR3 is 13 residues long. Looked up from germline, CDR1 is SGHNT and CDR2 is YYREEE (reference sequence). The CDR3 region has the DNA TGTGCCAGCAGCCGTAGCGGGGCAGAGACCCAGTACTTC. This codes for CASSRSGAETQYF.

V is TRBV28 and J is TRBJ1-1; no clear D gene. The CDR3 totals 13 residues. Germline-derived CDR1 and CDR2 are MDHEN and SYDVKM. V was cut by 3 bases and J by 0 bases, with 5 bases left in between. CDR3 region: CASSFGMNTEAFF. The CDR3 DNA sequence: TGTGCCAGCAGTTTCGGGATGAACACTGAAGCTTTCTTT.

The chain joins TRBV18 to TRBJ1-1, with TRBD1 identical over 9 bases. Germline V gene lookup returns CDR1 KGHSH and CDR2 LQKENI. V lost 4 bases and J lost 7; bases outside the gene matches: 1. This CDR3 has 12 amino acids. This CDR3 reads CASSLGQGEAFF. The CDR3 nucleotides read TGTGCCAGCTCACTGGGACAGGGTGAAGCTTTCTTT.

The V gene is TRBV2, the J gene TRBJ2-3, with TRBD2 matching over 9 bases. V was pared by 8 bases and J by 2 bases, with 2 bases of the junction left unmatched. The CDR3 consists of 13 residues. Per the germline V gene, CDR1 is SNHLY and CDR2 is FYNNEI. CDR3 amino acids: CASERGDTDTQYF. The CDR3 DNA reads as TGTGCCAGCGAGCGGGGGGACACAGATACGCAGTATTTT.

This clone was detected a few times. The genes are TRBV4-2 and TRBJ1-2; 8 bases map to TRBD1. This CDR3 region has 16 residues. Germline V lookup: CDR1 LGHNA, CDR2 YNFKEQ. V lost 0 bases and J lost 1; bases outside the gene matches: 4. The CDR3 loop is CASSQDRGPNNYGYTF. The CDR3 nucleotides read TGTGCCAGCAGCCAAGACAGGGGGCCAAATAACTATGGCTACACCTTC.

This clone was observed a handful of times. The chain links TRBV9 to TRBJ1-6, with TRBD1 identical over 10 bases. From germline, CDR1 is SGDLS and CDR2 YYNGEE. Unmatched junction bases numbered 1, after V lost 3 bases and J lost 4 bases. This CDR3 is 15 amino acids long. This CDR3 reads CASSAGQGYNSPLHF. The DNA of the CDR3 is TGTGCCAGCAGCGCGGGACAGGGGTATAATTCACCCCTCCACTTT.

The V and J genes are TRBV21-1 and TRBJ2-7; no check of the table's D call, TRBD1, against the DNA was made. TRBV21-1 is a pseudogene segment. This CDR3 has 18 residues. CDR3 DNA: TGTGCCAGCAGCAAAGACCCAGGGGTCACCTACAGCTCCTACGAGCAGTACTTC. It yields the protein CASSKDPGVTYSSYEQYF.

This clone was counted a single time. The chain is built from TRBV5-4 and TRBJ1-1; TRBD1 matches at 9 bases. The germline gives CDR1 SGHNT, CDR2 YYREEE (reference sequence). V trimming: 0 bases; J trimming: 1 base; junction bases outside the gene matches: 4. CDR3 size: 16 residues. The CDR3 DNA reads as TGTGCCAGCAGCTTGGACACAGGGGGCCCGAACACTGAAGCTTTCTTT. It encodes CASSLDTGGPNTEAFF.

There are a few counts of this clone. Germline is not matched at one junction end, which may reflect a read error. This chain connects TRBV7-9 to TRBJ2-5; D possibly corresponds to TRBD1 (5 bases). The assigned J gene may be wrong: the sequence end matches TRBJ2-7 better. In germline, CDR1 is SEHNR, CDR2 FQNEAQ (reference sequence). This CDR3 contains 13 residues. CDR3 region: CSSSQQVSYEQYF. The CDR3 bases are TGTTCCAGCAGCCAACAGGTTTCCTACGAGCAGTACTTC.

Here the CDR3 DNA reads TGTGCCTGGGGGACAGGGAGCAATCAGCCCCAGCATTTT. Translating gives CAWGTGSNQPQHF. The V gene is TRBV30, the J gene TRBJ1-5; 9 bases line up with TRBD1. The J segment lost 1 base and the V segment lost 5 bases, leaving 0 bases of the junction unmatched. Germline CDR1 and CDR2: GTSNPN and SVGIG (reference sequence). The CDR3 has 13 residues.

A remark on this clone: The sample has other DNA sequences that encode this CDR3 too. This sequence joins TRBV5-1 and TRBJ2-5, with 7 bases lining up with TRBD1. CDR3 size: 13 residues. Germline assignment: CDR1 SGHRS and CDR2 YFSETQ. V was pared by 4 bases and J by 2 bases, with 2 bases of the junction left unmatched. The CDR3 loop reads CASSPGQQETQYF. The CDR3 DNA follows: TGCGCCAGCAGCCCGGGACAGCAAGAGACCCAGTACTTC.

The V and J genes are TRBV6-5 and TRBJ2-7, with D possibly TRBD2 on 6 matching bases. The V and J ends lost 0 bases and 3 bases respectively, with 6 bases between them. The CDR3 has 13 amino acids. Germline V gene data show CDR1 as MNHEY and CDR2 as SVGAGI. CDR3 DNA: TGTGCCAGCAGTTACTCGGAGGGCTACGAGCAGTACTTC. Amino acids: CASSYSEGYEQYF.

The DNA of the CDR3 is TGTGCCAGCAGCCCGGGACAGGTCTACGAGCAGTACTTC. Protein product: CASSPGQVYEQYF. The genes are TRBV16 and TRBJ2-7, with 8 nucleotides matching TRBD1. Looked up from germline, CDR1 is KGHSY and CDR2 is FQNENV. The CDR3 sequence is 13 residues long. J lost 3 bases, V lost 4 bases, and 2 bases had no gene match. The variable domain in full, with the rest retrieved from reference TRBV16 and TRBJ2-7, is GEEVAQTPKHLVRGEGQKAKLYCAPIKGHSYVFWYQQVLKNEFKFLISFQNENVFDETGMPKERFSAKCLPNSPCSLEIQATKLEDSAVYFCASSPGQVYEQYFGPGTRLTVT.

V and J are TRBV5-1 and TRBJ1-1, with a weak D call TRBD1 (6 bases). The CDR3 spans 16 residues. The germline V gene encodes CDR1 SGHRS and CDR2 YFSETQ. Trimming cost V 0 bases and J 4 bases, with 16 bases left between them. The CDR3 nucleotides read TGCGCCAGCAGCTTGGTAGCAGGGGCCGGAACCACTGAAGCTTTCTTT. Its protein product is CASSLVAGAGTTEAFF.